Below are 25 T cell receptor beta chains sequenced from a single sample in a study of cytomegalovirus exposure and HLA in healthy donors (dated by TCRdb to about 2017). The receptor library was made with the immunoSEQ multiplex PCR assay. A mixture of 60 forward primers for TCR Vbeta segments and 13 reverse primers for TCR Jbeta segments was used in the multiplex PCR. This immuneACCESS table, as held by TCRdb, lists in-frame sequences with V and J called but not all clones. Of the missing ones, under half trace to an unresolved V gene in checked studies; the others have no known cause. This sample is represented by 60,000 to 75,000 clones; about 74% of them were singletons. More than 9.5% of the sample goes to the ten largest clones. Specimen: PBMCs. The receptor set was obtained from a woman aged 60-75 years in good health and CMV-seropositive.

The chain links TRBV5-1 to TRBJ1-1, with TRBD1 as a possible D gene (6 bases). Looked up from germline, CDR1 is SGHRS and CDR2 is YFSETQ. The CDR3 extends over 17 amino acids. V lost 0 bases and J 0 bases, leaving 15 bases between the germline ends. The CDR3 here is CASSLVGGASMNTEAFF. CDR3 bases: TGCGCCAGCAGCTTGGTGGGGGGGGCGTCGATGAACACTGAAGCTTTCTTT.

The rearrangement uses TRBV15 and TRBJ1-1; D ambiguous. Germline lookup yields CDR1 LNHNV and CDR2 YYDKDF (reference sequence). This CDR3 has 13 amino acids. The ends were cut back, 3 bases at V and 3 bases at J, with 8 bases in the middle. CDR3 DNA sequence: TGTGCCACCAGCAGTAACCCGGACACTGAAGCTTTCTTT. Its translation: CATSSNPDTEAFF.

J is TRBJ1-3 and V is TRBV5-1, with 7 bases lining up with TRBD1. Trimming removed 4 bases from V and 0 bases from J; junction bases left unmatched: 4. CDR3 length equals 15 residues. From germline, CDR1 is SGHRS and CDR2 YFSETQ. CDR3 in amino acids: CASSTGQNSGNTIYF. CDR3 in DNA: TGCGCCAGCAGCACGGGACAGAACTCTGGAAACACCATATATTTT.

The rearrangement joins TRBV5-1 to TRBJ2-5; weak D call: TRBD2 (6 bases). Trimming left V 7 bases short and J 0 bases short, with 10 bases between. The CDR3 is 13 residues long. Germline values: CDR1 SGHRS, CDR2 YFSETQ. The CDR3: CASGGTHQETQYF. CDR3 nucleotides: TGCGCCAGCGGCGGGACTCACCAAGAGACCCAGTACTTC.

This clone was picked up one time. This chain links TRBV9 with TRBJ1-1; D is unclear. Germline values: CDR1 SGDLS, CDR2 YYNGEE. The CDR3 runs 15 residues. Trimming left V 4 bases short and J 3 bases short, with 16 bases between. CDR3 nucleotides: TGTGCCAGCAGCCCACAGTCCGTACCGTACACTGAAGCTTTCTTT. This gives the protein CASSPQSVPYTEAFF.

V usage is TRBV7-9 and J usage is TRBJ1-2, with D unclear. The CDR3 spans 12 residues. Germline V gene sequence: CDR1 SEHNR, CDR2 FQNEAQ (reference sequence). The V gene lost 11 bases and the J gene lost 12 bases, with 22 bases spanning the gap. CDR3 sequence: CALHRLWVADTF. CDR3 DNA: TGTGCCCTACACCGGTTATGGGTAGCTGACACCTTC.

J is TRBJ1-1 and V is TRBV7-2; D is uncertain. V was pared by 2 bases and J by 1 base, with 11 bases between. Germline loops: CDR1 SGHTA, CDR2 FQGNSA. The CDR3 sequence is 15 residues long. The DNA of the CDR3 is TGTGCCAGCAGCTTAAGTTGGGCAAGGAACACTGAAGCTTTCTTT. This encodes CASSLSWARNTEAFF.

This clone has more than one count but fewer than ten. The gene calls are TRBV7-9 and TRBJ2-7; 10 positions agree with TRBD2. The CDR3 spans 14 residues. Trimming cost V 8 bases and J 0 bases; bases outside gene matches: 4. Per germline, CDR1 SEHNR and CDR2 FQNEAQ (reference sequence). The CDR3 region is CASGLAENSYEQYF. CDR3 in DNA: TGTGCCAGCGGACTAGCGGAGAACTCCTACGAGCAGTACTTC.

This chain uses TRBV4-2 with TRBJ1-4; D gene unclear. V was cut by 4 bases and J by 7 bases, with 7 bases left in between. This CDR3 has 12 residues. The germline V gene has CDR1 LGHNA and CDR2 YNFKEQ. The CDR3 region is CASSLNTEKLFF. CDR3 bases: TGTGCCAGCAGCCTCAACACTGAAAAACTGTTTTTT.

This clone was picked up one time. CDR3 nucleotide sequence: TGTGCCAGCAGTGACTGGGGGACTTCCCTCTCCTACGAGCAGTACTTC. It translates to CASSDWGTSLSYEQYF. The genes are TRBV2 and TRBJ2-7; maybe TRBD2 (6 bases). The CDR3 contains 16 residues. Looked up from germline, CDR1 is SNHLY and CDR2 is FYNNEI. The V and J ends lost 3 bases and 0 bases respectively, with 15 bases between them.

The chain recombines TRBV30 with TRBJ1-1, with a possible D match to TRBD1 (6 bases). V lost 1 base to trimming and J lost 2 bases, with 8 bases between them. The CDR3 loop spans 13 amino acids. CDR1 and CDR2 from the germline V gene are GTSNPN and SVGIG (reference sequence). The CDR3 sequence is CAWSETGNTEAFF. CDR3 nucleotide sequence: TGTGCCTGGAGTGAGACAGGTAACACTGAAGCTTTCTTT.

This clone occurred a few times. The chain couples TRBV2 to TRBJ2-3; possible D gene TRBD2, 5 bases. Germline CDR1 SNHLY, CDR2 FYNNEI. Trimming shortened V by 9 bases and J by 2 bases, and 15 bases separated the two germline ends. The CDR3 contains 14 residues. CDR3 bases: TGTGCCAGTGTCCAGCGGTTTCTCACAGATACGCAGTATTTT. This gives the protein CASVQRFLTDTQYF.

Turning to this clone: A far larger clone is only one base removed, so a read error is likely. V gene TRBV13 combines with J gene TRBJ2-7; 8 bases match TRBD1. The CDR3 covers 15 residues. The germline gives CDR1 PRHDT, CDR2 FYEKMQ (reference sequence). The J segment lost 1 base and the V segment lost 3 bases, leaving 5 bases of the junction unmatched. CDR3 sequence: CASSFRDRRSYEQYF. In nucleotides, the CDR3 is TGTGCCAGCAGCTTCCGGGACAGGAGATCCTACGAGCAGTACTTC.

V usage is TRBV9 and J usage is TRBJ1-1, with D perhaps TRBD1 (5 bases). The CDR3 sequence is 15 residues long. Germline CDR1 reads SGDLS; CDR2 reads YYNGEE. V lost 3 bases to trimming and J lost 5 bases, with 17 bases between them. The CDR3 here is CASSARVGAGTEAFF. The DNA for the CDR3 is TGTGCCAGCAGCGCACGTGTGGGTGCAGGGACTGAAGCTTTCTTT.

V gene TRBV6-6 combines with J gene TRBJ2-5; TRBD2 matches at 12 bases. Losses at the gene ends were 6 bases for V and 4 bases for J; bases not matched to a gene: 9. This CDR3 is built from 16 residues. Per the germline V gene, CDR1 is MNHNY and CDR2 is SVGAGI (reference sequence). The CDR3 region has the DNA TGTGCCAGCAGATCACCGGGACTAGCGGGCTCAGAGACCCAGTACTTC. Residues: CASRSPGLAGSETQYF.

The V call is TRBV5-4, the J call TRBJ2-3, with D possibly TRBD2 on 5 matching bases. V lost 5 bases, J lost 1 base, and 17 bases lay in between. The germline CDR1 and CDR2 sequences are SGHNT and YYREEE (reference sequence). The CDR3 length is 16 residues. The CDR3 here is CASSPSAGLGTDTQYF. Written as DNA, the CDR3 is TGTGCCAGCAGTCCGTCCGCAGGACTGGGCACAGATACGCAGTATTTT.

The DNA for the CDR3 is TGTGCCAGCAGTTCGTACCCACCCTTCTGGGGCAGGGGGAATATTCAGCCCCAGCATTTT. This gives the protein CASSSYPPFWGRGNIQPQHF. V usage is TRBV27 and J usage is TRBJ1-5, with TRBD1 identical over 7 bases. Germline CDR1 is MNHEY and CDR2 is SMNVEV (reference sequence). The CDR3 runs to 20 residues. The V and J ends lost 4 bases and 6 bases, in that order; junction bases with no gene match: 24.

This rearrangement joins TRBV9 to TRBJ2-2, with D unresolved. Per the germline V gene, CDR1 is SGDLS and CDR2 is YYNGEE. The V gene lost 4 bases and the J gene lost 6 bases, with 13 bases spanning the gap. CDR3 length equals 14 residues. Here the CDR3 reads CASSLMTSAGELFF. In nucleotides, the CDR3 is TGTGCCAGCAGCCTAATGACATCTGCCGGGGAGCTGTTTTTT.

V gene TRBV7-6 combines with J gene TRBJ2-7; 13 bases are shared with TRBD2. V shed 6 bases, J shed 0 bases, and the junction held 5 bases outside the gene matches. The CDR3 totals 16 residues. Per germline, CDR1 SGHVS and CDR2 FNYEAQ. Written as DNA, the CDR3 is TGTGCCAGCAGTCTGGGACTAGCGGGGACCTCCTACGAGCAGTACTTC. This codes for CASSLGLAGTSYEQYF.

The gene calls are TRBV6-5 and TRBJ2-7; possible D gene TRBD2, 5 bases. This CDR3 spans 14 amino acids. V lost 2 bases, J lost 2 bases, and 10 bases lay in between. Germline CDR1 and CDR2: MNHEY and SVGAGI. In DNA, the CDR3 is TGTGCCAGCAGTTACGGCGGGCGGACCTACGAGCAGTACTTC. This sequence encodes CASSYGGRTYEQYF.

The chain recombines TRBV9 with TRBJ2-2; D is possibly TRBD1 (5 bases). Trimming pared 3 bases from V and 3 bases from J, leaving 15 bases between. CDR3 length: 16 residues. CDR1 and CDR2 (germline): SGDLS, YYNGEE. The CDR3 DNA reads TGTGCCAGCAGCGCTATCCTAGGGGCCGACACCGGGGAGCTGTTTTTT. Its protein product is CASSAILGADTGELFF. Filled out from reference TRBV9 and TRBJ2-2, the complete variable domain reads DSGVTQTPKHLITATGQRVTLRCSPRSGDLSVYWYQQSLDQGLQFLIQYYNGEERAKGNILERFSAQQFPDLHSELNLSSLELGDSALYFCASSAILGADTGELFFGEGSRLTVL.

The rearrangement links TRBV4-1 to TRBJ2-4; tentatively, D is TRBD2 (5 bases). Germline values: CDR1 MGHRA, CDR2 YSYEKL. CDR3 length equals 15 residues. V lost 5 bases and J 1 base, leaving 12 bases between the germline ends. The CDR3 bases are TGCGCCAGCAGCGACACATCGGGGGCCAAAAACATTCAGTACTTC. Translation: CASSDTSGAKNIQYF.

This rearrangement joins TRBV6-1 to TRBJ1-5; D perhaps matches TRBD1 (5 bases). The CDR3 has 15 amino acids. Looked up from germline, CDR1 is MNHNS and CDR2 is SASEGT. CDR3 loop: CASARLPGGQEPQHF. DNA for the CDR3: TGTGCTTCAGCAAGGCTCCCCGGGGGTCAAGAGCCCCAGCATTTT.

This clone was found once. The genes are TRBV4-1 and TRBJ1-3; D perhaps matches TRBD1 (5 bases). The CDR3 runs 14 residues. V lost 7 bases and J lost 1, with 11 bases in between. Germline V CDR1 and CDR2: MGHRA, YSYEKL. CDR3 sequence: CASKAQESGNTIYF. CDR3 in DNA: TGCGCCAGCAAAGCACAGGAGTCTGGAAACACCATATATTTT.

V gene TRBV19 combines with J gene TRBJ2-3, with 11 bases lining up with TRBD2. The CDR3 runs to 15 residues. J gave up 5 bases and V 6 bases, and 7 bases lay outside the gene matches. Germline CDR1 reads LNHDA; CDR2 reads SQIVND (reference sequence). Written as DNA, the CDR3 is TGTGCCAGTAGACGTTCCGGGACTAGCGGAGATACGCAGTATTTT. This encodes CASRRSGTSGDTQYF.